This is a list of T cell receptor beta chains from one sample in a study of cytomegalovirus exposure and HLA in healthy donors. Repertoires were generated with immunoSEQ multiplex PCR, while TCRdb's copy carries only in-frame clones and drops some. The data contain around 150,000 clones, 76% of them singletons. The sample taken for sequencing was PBMCs. These receptors were taken from a man aged 35 to 55 in good health and CMV-seronegative. The CDR3 runs from the conserved cysteine through the conserved F or W. Each record gives: J gene, clone size, V gene, D gene, CDR3 protein, CDR3 DNA. D genes are given only for firm matches. Not all rows give a size; the values are once, few, many and, for expanded clones, a class.

J: TRBJ2-3; size: NA; V: TRBV18; D: TRBD2; CDR3: CASSPPATSGSTDTQYF; DNA: TGTGCCAGCTCACCACCTGCGACTAGCGGGAGCACAGATACGCAGTATTTT
J: TRBJ2-2; size: few; V: TRBV6-6; D: TRBD1; CDR3: CASSYVGTGSTGELFF; DNA: TGTGCCAGCAGTTACGTGGGGACAGGATCAACCGGGGAGCTGTTTTTT
J: TRBJ2-7; size: NA; V: TRBV30; D: NA; CDR3: CAWSFASVHEQYF; DNA: TGTGCCTGGAGTTTCGCCTCGGTCCACGAGCAGTACTTC
J: TRBJ1-4; size: NA; V: TRBV6-5; D: NA; CDR3: CASSDTATNEKLFF; DNA: TGTGCCAGCAGTGACACAGCAACTAATGAAAAACTGTTTTTT
J: TRBJ1-5; size: NA; V: TRBV6-1; D: NA; CDR3: CASRPGQGNQPQHF; DNA: TGTGCCAGCAGGCCAGGGCAGGGCAATCAGCCCCAGCATTTT
J: TRBJ1-2; size: NA; V: TRBV5-1; D: TRBD1; CDR3: CASSLITGGDGYTF; DNA: TGCGCCAGCAGCCTAATCACAGGGGGCGATGGCTACACCTTC
J: TRBJ2-5; size: NA; V: TRBV28; D: TRBD1; CDR3: CASSGDRGPRNQYF; DNA: TGTGCCAGCAGTGGGGACAGGGGGCCAAGAAACCAGTACTTC
J: TRBJ2-1; size: once; V: TRBV2; D: TRBD2; CDR3: CASSEVSGGPGNEQFF; DNA: TGTGCCAGCAGTGAAGTTTCGGGAGGGCCTGGTAATGAGCAGTTCTTC
J: TRBJ2-7; size: NA; V: TRBV6-5; D: TRBD1; CDR3: CASRGVDRDHEQYF; DNA: TGTGCCAGCAGGGGGGTCGACAGGGACCACGAGCAGTACTTC
J: TRBJ1-2; size: NA; V: TRBV6-4; D: NA; CDR3: CASSDAGASYGYTF; DNA: TGTGCCAGCAGTGATGCGGGGGCCTCCTATGGCTACACCTTC
J: TRBJ2-3; size: NA; V: TRBV7-3; D: NA; CDR3: CASSPHSGRSTDTQYF; DNA: TGTGCCAGCAGCCCCCACAGCGGGCGTAGCACAGATACGCAGTATTTT
J: TRBJ2-6; size: NA; V: TRBV11-1; D: TRBD2; CDR3: CASCRVAGGLREANVLTF; DNA: TGTGCCAGCTGCCGGGTAGCGGGGGGCCTTCGTGAGGCCAACGTCCTGACTTTC
J: TRBJ2-2; size: NA; V: TRBV30; D: TRBD1; CDR3: CAWSVWGTGDTGELFF; DNA: TGTGCCTGGAGTGTATGGGGGACAGGAGACACCGGGGAGCTGTTTTTT
J: TRBJ2-7; size: NA; V: TRBV7-3; D: NA; CDR3: CASSLPPTDTYEQYF; DNA: TGTGCCAGCAGCTTACCTCCGACAGATACCTACGAGCAGTACTTC
J: TRBJ2-1; size: NA; V: TRBV5-1; D: TRBD2; CDR3: CASSLRLAGGYNEQFF; DNA: TGCGCCAGCAGCTTGCGACTAGCGGGAGGATACAATGAGCAGTTCTTC
J: TRBJ2-5; size: NA; V: TRBV19; D: NA; CDR3: CASSPGLDQETQYF; DNA: TGTGCCAGTAGTCCCGGACTGGACCAAGAGACCCAGTACTTC
J: TRBJ2-3; size: few; V: TRBV4-3; D: TRBD2; CDR3: CASSPSGVRSRADTQYF; DNA: TGCGCCAGCAGCCCAAGCGGGGTGCGGAGTCGGGCAGATACGCAGTATTTT
J: TRBJ2-7; size: few; V: TRBV7-9; D: TRBD1; CDR3: CASSARDSYEQYF; DNA: TGTGCCAGCAGCGCCCGGGACAGCTACGAGCAGTACTTC
J: TRBJ2-5; size: NA; V: TRBV6-1; D: TRBD1; CDR3: CASTRDRGETQYF; DNA: TGTGCCAGCACCCGGGACAGGGGTGAGACCCAGTACTTC
J: TRBJ1-2; size: NA; V: TRBV5-6; D: TRBD1; CDR3: CASRTGQLDHYGYTF; DNA: TGTGCCAGCAGAACGGGACAGTTAGACCACTATGGCTACACCTTC
J: TRBJ2-1; size: NA; V: TRBV12-5; D: TRBD2; CDR3: CASGLGTSGLSSYNEQFF; DNA: TGTGCTAGTGGTCTAGGGACTAGCGGCCTGAGCTCCTACAATGAGCAGTTCTTC
J: TRBJ2-7; size: NA; V: TRBV7-2; D: NA; CDR3: CASSLGGDEQYF; DNA: TGTGCCAGCAGCTTAGGGGGGGACGAGCAGTACTTC
J: TRBJ2-7; size: few; V: TRBV29-1; D: TRBD1; CDR3: CSVVPPDRAYEQYF; DNA: TGCAGCGTTGTTCCCCCGGACAGGGCCTACGAGCAGTACTTC
J: TRBJ2-7; size: NA; V: TRBV4-3; D: TRBD2; CDR3: CASSQGLAVYEQYF; DNA: TGCGCCAGCAGCCAAGGACTAGCGGTATACGAGCAGTACTTC
J: TRBJ2-7; size: NA; V: TRBV7-2; D: NA; CDR3: CASSLGFGYSYEQYF; DNA: TGTGCCAGCAGCTTAGGCTTCGGGTACTCCTACGAGCAGTACTTC
J: TRBJ2-7; size: NA; V: TRBV6-1; D: TRBD2; CDR3: CASSTGLAGGYEQYF; DNA: TGTGCCAGCAGTACCGGACTAGCGGGAGGGTACGAGCAGTACTTC
J: TRBJ1-1; size: NA; V: TRBV6-6; D: NA; CDR3: CASREPQGEAFF; DNA: TGTGCCAGCAGGGAACCACAGGGTGAAGCTTTCTTT
J: TRBJ2-6; size: NA; V: TRBV9; D: NA; CDR3: CASSVALESSGANVLTF; DNA: TGTGCCAGCAGCGTAGCTTTGGAGAGCTCTGGGGCCAACGTCCTGACTTTC
J: TRBJ2-4; size: NA; V: TRBV7-9; D: NA; CDR3: CASSPPTRIGENIQYF; DNA: TGTGCCAGCAGCCCCCCTACTAGGATTGGGGAAAACATTCAGTACTTC
J: TRBJ2-3; size: NA; V: TRBV7-3; D: NA; CDR3: CASSLLAGPGTDTQYF; DNA: TGTGCCAGCAGCTTACTCGCCGGCCCGGGAACAGATACGCAGTATTTT
J: TRBJ1-6; size: NA; V: TRBV5-1; D: NA; CDR3: CASSFLSLESSYNSPLHF; DNA: TGCGCCAGCAGCTTTCTTTCCCTGGAGAGCTCCTATAATTCACCCCTCCACTTT
J: TRBJ2-7; size: NA; V: TRBV28; D: TRBD1; CDR3: CGAPGGTGIDEQYF; DNA: TGTGGCGCGCCAGGAGGGACAGGGATCGACGAGCAGTACTTC
J: TRBJ1-1; size: NA; V: TRBV6-5; D: NA; CDR3: CASSYFLGSEAFF; DNA: TGTGCCAGCAGTTACTTTTTGGGCAGTGAAGCTTTCTTT
J: TRBJ2-3; size: NA; V: TRBV27; D: NA; CDR3: CASSLYGDSASTDTQYF; DNA: TGTGCCAGCAGTTTATATGGGGATAGCGCTAGCACAGATACGCAGTATTTT
J: TRBJ1-2; size: NA; V: TRBV28; D: NA; CDR3: CASTLAGVVNPGRGMYGYTF; DNA: TGTGCCAGCACCTTAGCAGGTGTCGTAAACCCTGGGAGGGGCATGTATGGCTACACCTTC
J: TRBJ2-5; size: NA; V: TRBV11-2; D: NA; CDR3: CASSSLGSRQETQYF; DNA: TGTGCCAGCAGCTCCCTGGGTAGCCGGCAAGAGACCCAGTACTTC
J: TRBJ1-1; size: NA; V: TRBV12-5; D: NA; CDR3: CASGSAIWGGKNTEAFF; DNA: TGTGCTAGTGGTTCTGCTATCTGGGGCGGGAAGAACACTGAAGCTTTCTTT
J: TRBJ2-5; size: few; V: TRBV9; D: NA; CDR3: CASSVGQQETQYF; DNA: TGTGCCAGCAGCGTAGGGCAGCAAGAGACCCAGTACTTC
J: TRBJ2-5; size: NA; V: TRBV6-1; D: NA; CDR3: CASSPTPSARETQYF; DNA: TGTGCCAGCAGTCCCACCCCTAGCGCGAGGGAAACCCAGTACTTC
J: TRBJ2-7; size: NA; V: TRBV5-1; D: NA; CDR3: CASSQTGYEQYF; DNA: TGCGCCAGCAGCCAGACAGGATACGAGCAGTACTTC
J: TRBJ1-4; size: NA; V: TRBV6-1; D: NA; CDR3: CASSEDRARTEKLFF; DNA: TGTGCCAGCAGTGAAGACAGGGCCCGAACCGAAAAACTGTTTTTT